The 8 T cell receptor beta chains below were found in one sample sequenced in a study of CD8+ T cells in alopecia areata. Isolated RNA was reverse transcribed into cDNA used as the sequencing template. The assay was immunoSEQ multiplex PCR, and TCRdb's table has in-frame clones only and misses some. This repertoire holds about 6,000 clones, and none appear only once. Cutaneous lymph node cells were pooled, and they were sorted using CD4, CD8alpha, NKG2D, NKG2ACE and other markers. Material: CD8+ T cells sorted from a lymph node. These receptors all come from a C3H/HeJ mouse with alopecia areata. The strain is characterized by the MHC haplotype H2-k.

This clone showed up just a few times. Any gene name here is a mouse gene name. The sequenced part of the CDR3 DNA is TGTGCCTGGAGGGACAGGGGGGTCTAT. This encodes CAWRDRGVY. The complete CDR3 reads CAWRDRGVYEQYF. V is TRBV31 and J is TRBJ2-7, with 10 bases that match TRBD1. The read ends 4 residues before the CDR3 terminus; that terminus is restored from the germline J gene. This CDR3 comprises 13 residues. Germline loops: CDR1 GKSSPN, CDR2 SITVG. Trimming cost V 3 bases and J 3 bases; bases outside gene matches: 2.

The sample holds a few counts of this clone. These gene names are mouse names. The read ends 4 residues shy of where the CDR3 ends; the end is completed using the germline J gene. V usage is TRBV3 and J usage is TRBJ1-1; 8 nucleotides match TRBD1. Germline values: CDR1 SNHLY, CDR2 FYNGKV (reference sequence). The CDR3 totals 12 residues. CDR3 residues: CASSDRGPEVFF. Incomplete CDR3 DNA: TGTGCCAGCAGCGACAGGGGCCCA.

This clone was seen at least ten times. Gene names denote mouse genes. The read comes to an end 4 residues before the CDR3 does, leaving the germline J gene to fill in the end. This chain connects TRBV1 to TRBJ2-5; 10 bases match TRBD2. V lost 0 bases and J lost 0; bases outside the gene matches: 6. Per the germline V gene, CDR1 is NSQYPW and CDR2 is LRSPGD (reference sequence). The CDR3 runs 18 residues. CDR3 DNA, as far as it was read: TGCACCTGCAGTGCAGATAACTGGGGGGGGTTTAACCAAGAC. Protein: CTCSADNWGGFNQD. The entire CDR3 reads CTCSADNWGGFNQDTQYF.

Sample share makes this clone medium-sized (0.01 to 0.1%). Mouse germline and gene names are used. The CDR3 extends 4 residues past the end of the read, so its final part is completed from the germline J gene. The chain carries TRBV17 and TRBJ2-2, with D tentatively TRBD2 (7 bases). This CDR3 comprises 15 residues. CDR1 and CDR2 from the germline V gene are MNHDT and YYDKIL. V was shortened by 3 bases and J by 0 bases, with 8 bases between the two germline ends. The DNA read from the CDR3 is TGTGCTAGCAGTAGCTGGGGGCCAAACACCGGG. It specifies CASSSWGPNTG. The whole CDR3 region reads CASSSWGPNTGQLYF.

As to this clone: Gene and germline names: mouse. The CDR3 is cut off 4 residues early in the read; its end comes from the germline J gene. V usage is TRBV19 and J usage is TRBJ2-1; 8 bases map to TRBD2. CDR1 and CDR2 from the germline V gene are FNHDT and SITEND (reference sequence). V dropped 0 bases and J dropped 0; count of bases not matched to a gene: 2. The CDR3 is 16 amino acids. The sequenced CDR3 bases are TGTGCCAGCAGTATAGGGACTGGGTATAACTATGCT. Protein: CASSIGTGYNYA. The entire CDR3 sequence reads CASSIGTGYNYAEQFF.

This clone has ten or more counts. Genes and germline are mouse. The CDR3 extends 4 residues past the end of the read, so its final part is completed from the germline J gene. The rearrangement joins TRBV31 to TRBJ2-3, with a weak D call TRBD2 (6 bases). The CDR3 loop spans 16 amino acids. CDR1 is GKSSPN and CDR2 is SITVG in the germline V gene. V was trimmed by 1 base and J by 0 bases, leaving 14 bases between them. The CDR3 bases that were read are TGTGCCTGGAGTCCCTTGGGTGGGGGTAGTGCAGAA. Encoded protein: CAWSPLGGGSAE. The entire CDR3 protein is CAWSPLGGGSAETLYF.

A few counts support this clone. Mouse gene names and germline throughout. The CDR3 bases that were read are TGTGCCAGCAGTGACGGACTGGGGGGGCGCGTCTATGCT. It encodes CASSDGLGGRVYA. The CDR3 as a whole reads CASSDGLGGRVYAEQFF. V gene TRBV13-3 combines with J gene TRBJ2-1, with TRBD2 identical over 13 bases. The read gets to within 4 residues of the CDR3 end, and the germline J gene fills in the rest. Germline trimming cut 2 bases from V and 3 bases from J; bases unmatched to any gene: 5. The CDR3 totals 17 residues. Germline CDR1 NNHDY, CDR2 SYVADS.

At least ten counts were recorded for this clone. Gene names denote mouse genes. With the read ending 4 residues before the CDR3 end, the germline J gene is used to fill in that end. This chain connects TRBV13-3 to TRBJ2-1, with 9 positions matching TRBD2. The junction had 2 bases not matched to a gene; V was cut back by 1 base and J by 3 bases. The CDR3 sequence is 15 residues long. Germline-derived CDR1 and CDR2 are NNHDY and SYVADS. CDR3 region: CASSDLTGGYAEQFF. The CDR3 bases that were read are TGTGCCAGCAGTGATTTGACTGGGGGCTATGCT.